This T cell receptor (beta chain) was captured by sequencing in a study of shared clonotypes between healthy human individuals. Study-level information: Ranging from 18 to 49 in age, donors were two women and three men. A donor's plate count was three for CD4 naive and three for CD4 memory; CD8 naive had two and CD8 memory one.

Deep was the level at which the assay was run. TCRdb keeps only in-frame clones here, not all; method: immunoSEQ multiplex PCR. The sample records around 2.5 million clones, approximately 94% being singletons. Study-level findings and limits: For naive CD4 cells, approximately 5% of clonotypes were shared across a few donors.

Germline values: CDR1 SGHAT, CDR2 FQNNGV. V was cut by 1 base and J by 1 base, with 8 bases left in between. The CDR3 extends over 15 amino acids. A remark on this clone: Its target is unknown. The same CDR3 is also encoded by other DNA sequences in this sample.

The rearrangement uses TRBV11-2 and TRBJ2-1, with D perhaps TRBD2 (5 bases). Sequenced sample: naive CD4+ T cells from PBMCs. As to subset: CD45RA+ positively selected. The receptor was derived from a man between 18 and 29 years old in good health. Some clones in this sample may be carry-over from other donors' samples. The CDR3 nucleotides read TGTGCCAGCAGCTTAGCGGCGGGTTCCTACAATGAGCAGTTCTTC. It yields the protein CASSLAAGSYNEQFF.